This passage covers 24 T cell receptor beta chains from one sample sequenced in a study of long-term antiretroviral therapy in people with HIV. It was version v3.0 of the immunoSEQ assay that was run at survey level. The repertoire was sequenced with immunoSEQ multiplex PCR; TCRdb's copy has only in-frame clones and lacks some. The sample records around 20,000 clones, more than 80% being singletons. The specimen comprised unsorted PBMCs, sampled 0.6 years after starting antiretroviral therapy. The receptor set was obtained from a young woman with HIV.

CDR3 sequence reads: CASSLRGLGGYTF. For the CDR3, the DNA is TGTGCCAGCAGCCTCAGGGGGCTTGGGGGCTACACCTTC. This chain joins TRBV11-2 and TRBJ1-2, with 8 bases fitting TRBD1. CDR1 is SGHAT and CDR2 is FQNNGV in the germline V gene. The CDR3 covers 13 residues. V lost 5 bases to trimming and J lost 8 bases; unmatched junction nucleotides: 7.

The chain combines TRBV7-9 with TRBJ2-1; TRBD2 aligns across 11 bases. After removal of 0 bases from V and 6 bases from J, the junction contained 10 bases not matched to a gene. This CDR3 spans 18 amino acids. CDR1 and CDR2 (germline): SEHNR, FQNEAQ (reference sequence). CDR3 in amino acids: CASSLALFPSGRINEQFF. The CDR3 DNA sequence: TGTGCCAGCAGCTTAGCGCTTTTTCCTAGCGGGAGGATCAATGAGCAGTTCTTC.

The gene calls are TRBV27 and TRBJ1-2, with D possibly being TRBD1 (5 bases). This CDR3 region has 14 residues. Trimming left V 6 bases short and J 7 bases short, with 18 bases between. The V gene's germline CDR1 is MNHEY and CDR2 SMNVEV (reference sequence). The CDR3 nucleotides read TGTGCCAGCAGCCCACTCGGTGCGGGGGGTGGCTACACCTTC. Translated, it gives CASSPLGAGGGYTF.

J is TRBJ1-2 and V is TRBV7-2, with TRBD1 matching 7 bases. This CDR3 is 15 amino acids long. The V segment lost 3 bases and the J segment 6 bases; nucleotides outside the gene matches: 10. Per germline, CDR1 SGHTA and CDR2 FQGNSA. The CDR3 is CASSFRQGSTDGYTF. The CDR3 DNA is TGTGCCAGCAGCTTTCGACAGGGATCTACTGATGGCTACACCTTC.

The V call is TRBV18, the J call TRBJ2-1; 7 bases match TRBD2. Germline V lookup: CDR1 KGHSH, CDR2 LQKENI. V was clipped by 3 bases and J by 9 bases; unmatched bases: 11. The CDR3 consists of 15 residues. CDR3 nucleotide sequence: TGTGCCAGCTCACCCTCGGGGAGCGGGGACGGTGAGCAGTTCTTC. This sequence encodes CASSPSGSGDGEQFF.

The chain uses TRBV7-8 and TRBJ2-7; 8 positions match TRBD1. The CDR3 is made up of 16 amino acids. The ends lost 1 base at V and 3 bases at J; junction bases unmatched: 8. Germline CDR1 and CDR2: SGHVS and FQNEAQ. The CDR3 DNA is TGTGCCAGCAGCTTAGGCAGGGGGCGTTCGGTCTACGAGCAGTACTTC. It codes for CASSLGRGRSVYEQYF.

Here the CDR3 reads CASSALGGRSYEQYF. The CDR3 bases are TGTGCCAGCAGCGCTCTAGGGGGGCGCTCCTACGAGCAGTACTTC. This chain connects TRBV13 to TRBJ2-7; D is tentatively TRBD1 or TRBD2 (6 bases each). Germline CDR1 reads PRHDT; CDR2 reads FYEKMQ (reference sequence). V shed 5 bases and J shed 0 bases, with 14 bases lying between them. The CDR3 loop spans 15 amino acids. The whole variable domain, remainder taken from reference TRBV13 and TRBJ2-7, is AAGVIQSPRHLIKEKRETATLKCYPIPRHDTVYWYQQGPGQDPQFLISFYEKMQSDKGSIPDRFSAQQFSDYHSELNMSSLELGDSALYFCASSALGGRSYEQYFGPGTRLTVT.

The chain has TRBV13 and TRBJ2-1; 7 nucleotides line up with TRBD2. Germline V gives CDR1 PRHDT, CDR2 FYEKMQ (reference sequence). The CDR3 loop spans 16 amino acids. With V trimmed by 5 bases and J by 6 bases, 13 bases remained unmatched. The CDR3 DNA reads TGTGCCAGCAGCCTTTTTGGGGGGGAAGTTGCCAATGAGCAGTTCTTC. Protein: CASSLFGGEVANEQFF.

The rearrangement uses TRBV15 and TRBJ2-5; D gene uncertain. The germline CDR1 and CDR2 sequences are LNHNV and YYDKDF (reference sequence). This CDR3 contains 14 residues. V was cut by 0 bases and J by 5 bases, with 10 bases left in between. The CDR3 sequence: CATSRDFQLETQYF. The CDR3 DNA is TGTGCCACCAGCAGAGATTTTCAACTGGAGACCCAGTACTTC.

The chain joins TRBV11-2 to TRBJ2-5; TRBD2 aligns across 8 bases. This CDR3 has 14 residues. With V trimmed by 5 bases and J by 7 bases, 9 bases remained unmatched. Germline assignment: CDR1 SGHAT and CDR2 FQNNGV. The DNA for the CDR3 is TGTGCCAGCAGCCCTGGACTAGCCCAGGGGACCCAGTACTTC. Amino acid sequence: CASSPGLAQGTQYF. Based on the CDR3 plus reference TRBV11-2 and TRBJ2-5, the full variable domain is EAGVAQSPRYKIIEKRQSVAFWCNPISGHATLYWYQQILGQGPKLLIQFQNNGVVDDSQLPKDRFSAERLKGVDSTLKIQPAKLEDSAVYLCASSPGLAQGTQYFGPGTRLLVL.

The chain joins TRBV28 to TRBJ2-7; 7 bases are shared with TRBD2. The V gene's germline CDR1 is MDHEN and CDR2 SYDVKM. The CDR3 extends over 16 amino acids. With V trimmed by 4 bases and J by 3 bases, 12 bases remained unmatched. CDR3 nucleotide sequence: TGTGCCAGCAGTTCCTCTAGCGGTCCGTGGGGCTACGAGCAGTACTTC. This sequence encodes CASSSSSGPWGYEQYF.

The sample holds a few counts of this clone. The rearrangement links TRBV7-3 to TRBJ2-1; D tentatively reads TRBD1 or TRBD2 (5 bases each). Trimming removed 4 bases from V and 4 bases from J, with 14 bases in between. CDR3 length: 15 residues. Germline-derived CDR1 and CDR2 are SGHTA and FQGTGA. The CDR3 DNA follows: TGTGCCAGCAGCTCCTCCGGGACCCCGTACAATGAGCAGTTCTTC. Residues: CASSSSGTPYNEQFF. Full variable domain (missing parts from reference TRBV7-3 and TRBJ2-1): GAGVSQTPSNKVTEKGKYVELRCDPISGHTALYWYRQSLGQGPEFLIYFQGTGAADDSGLPNDRFFAVRPEGSVSTLKIQRTERGDSAVYLCASSSSGTPYNEQFFGPGTRLTVL.

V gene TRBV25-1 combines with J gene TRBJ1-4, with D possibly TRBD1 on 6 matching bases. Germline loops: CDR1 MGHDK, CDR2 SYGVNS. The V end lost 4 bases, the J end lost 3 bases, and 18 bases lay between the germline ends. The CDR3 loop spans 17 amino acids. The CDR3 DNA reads TGTGCCAGCAGTGGGAGACCTACAGGGACGGCTAATGAAAAACTGTTTTTT. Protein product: CASSGRPTGTANEKLFF.

The CDR3 protein is CACDHVRTSGSTDTQYF. In DNA form, the CDR3 reads TGTGCCTGCGACCATGTGAGAACTAGCGGGAGTACAGATACGCAGTATTTT. The chain uses TRBV30 and TRBJ2-3; TRBD2 matches 11 bases. The germline gives CDR1 GTSNPN, CDR2 SVGIG (reference sequence). The CDR3 is 17 residues long. Trimming at V came to 6 bases and at J to 3 bases, leaving 14 bases not matched to a gene.

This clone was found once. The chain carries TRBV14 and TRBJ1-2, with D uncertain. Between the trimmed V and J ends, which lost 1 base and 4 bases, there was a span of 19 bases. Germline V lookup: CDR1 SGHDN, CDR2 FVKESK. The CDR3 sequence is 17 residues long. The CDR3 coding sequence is TGTGCCAGCAGCCAAGGCGGGTTTCCACCCGTTGGCTATGGCTACACCTTC. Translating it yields CASSQGGFPPVGYGYTF.

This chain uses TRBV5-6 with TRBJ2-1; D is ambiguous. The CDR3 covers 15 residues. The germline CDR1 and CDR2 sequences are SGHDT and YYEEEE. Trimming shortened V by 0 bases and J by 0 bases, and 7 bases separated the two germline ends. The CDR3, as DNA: TGTGCCAGCAGCTTGGTCGGCAGCTCCTACAATGAGCAGTTCTTC. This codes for CASSLVGSSYNEQFF.

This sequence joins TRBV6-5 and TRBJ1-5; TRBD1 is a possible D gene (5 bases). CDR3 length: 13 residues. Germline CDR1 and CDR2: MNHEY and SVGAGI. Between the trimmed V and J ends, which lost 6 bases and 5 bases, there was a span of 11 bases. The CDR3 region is CASRRDSYQPQHF. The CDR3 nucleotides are TGTGCCAGCAGACGAGACAGTTATCAGCCCCAGCATTTT.

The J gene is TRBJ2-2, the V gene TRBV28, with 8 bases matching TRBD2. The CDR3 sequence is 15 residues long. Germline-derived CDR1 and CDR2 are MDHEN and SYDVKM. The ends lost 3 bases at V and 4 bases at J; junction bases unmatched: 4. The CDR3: CASSFGGRTTGELFF. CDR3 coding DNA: TGTGCCAGCAGTTTTGGCGGGAGGACCACCGGGGAGCTGTTTTTT.

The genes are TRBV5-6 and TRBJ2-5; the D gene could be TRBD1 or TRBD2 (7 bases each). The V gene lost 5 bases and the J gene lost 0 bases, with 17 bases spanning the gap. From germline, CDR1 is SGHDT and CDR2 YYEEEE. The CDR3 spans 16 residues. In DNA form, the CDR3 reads TGTGCCAGCAGGCCAGGGGGGCGGGAGTACCAAGAGACCCAGTACTTC. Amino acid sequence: CASRPGGREYQETQYF.

The CDR3 DNA reads as TGTGCCATCAGTGAGGGAGGGACAGGGCCCTACGAGCAGTACTTC. It yields the protein CAISEGGTGPYEQYF. V usage is TRBV10-3 and J usage is TRBJ2-7, with 9 bases fitting TRBD1. The germline gives CDR1 ENHRY, CDR2 SYGVKD. Unmatched junction bases numbered 4, after V lost 2 bases and J lost 2 bases. This CDR3 region has 15 residues.

DNA of the CDR3: TGTGCCAGCAGTTACCAGGGGCCGGGGGTTCAGCCCCAGCATTTT. Translating gives CASSYQGPGVQPQHF. The V gene is TRBV6-5, the J gene TRBJ1-5; a weak D match, TRBD1 (6 bases). The V end lost 2 bases, the J end lost 6 bases, and 14 bases lay between the germline ends. This CDR3 is built from 15 residues. Per germline, CDR1 MNHEY and CDR2 SVGAGI.

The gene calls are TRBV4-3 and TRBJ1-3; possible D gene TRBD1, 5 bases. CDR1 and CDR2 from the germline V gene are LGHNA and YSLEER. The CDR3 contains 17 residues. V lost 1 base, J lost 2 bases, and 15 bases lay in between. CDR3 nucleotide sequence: TGCGCCAGCAGCCAAGTCTCTATCCCGGGACCTGGAAACACCATATATTTT. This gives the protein CASSQVSIPGPGNTIYF.

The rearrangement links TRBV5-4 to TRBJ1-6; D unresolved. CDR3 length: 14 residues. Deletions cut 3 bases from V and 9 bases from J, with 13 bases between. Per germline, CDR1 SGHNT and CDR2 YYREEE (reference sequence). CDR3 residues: CASSSESGSSPLHF. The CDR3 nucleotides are TGTGCCAGCAGCTCGGAATCGGGTAGTTCACCCCTCCACTTT.

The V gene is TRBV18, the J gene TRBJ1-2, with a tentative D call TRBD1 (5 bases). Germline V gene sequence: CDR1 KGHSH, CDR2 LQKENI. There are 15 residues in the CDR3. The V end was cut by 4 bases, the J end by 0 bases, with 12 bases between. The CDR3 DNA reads TGTGCCAGCTCACTTGGGGACGGACCTAACTATGGCTACACCTTC. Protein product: CASSLGDGPNYGYTF.